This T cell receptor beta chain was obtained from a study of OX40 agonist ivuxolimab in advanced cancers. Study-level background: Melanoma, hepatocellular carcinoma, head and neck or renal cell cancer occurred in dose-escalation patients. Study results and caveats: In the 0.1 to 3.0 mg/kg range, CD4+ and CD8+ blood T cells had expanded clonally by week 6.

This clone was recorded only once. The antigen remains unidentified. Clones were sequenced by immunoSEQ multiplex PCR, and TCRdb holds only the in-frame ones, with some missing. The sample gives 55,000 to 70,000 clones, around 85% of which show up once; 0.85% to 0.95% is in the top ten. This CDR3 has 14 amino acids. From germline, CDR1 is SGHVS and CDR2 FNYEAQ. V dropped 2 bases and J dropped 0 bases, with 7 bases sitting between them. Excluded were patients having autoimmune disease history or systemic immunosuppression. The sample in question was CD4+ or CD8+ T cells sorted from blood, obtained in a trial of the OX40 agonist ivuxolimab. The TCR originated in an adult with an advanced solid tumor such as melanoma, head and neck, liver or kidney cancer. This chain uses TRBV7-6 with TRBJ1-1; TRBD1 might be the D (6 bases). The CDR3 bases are TGTGCCAGCAGCTTAACAGGGATGAACACTGAAGCTTTCTTT. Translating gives CASSLTGMNTEAFF.